This TCR beta chain was captured by sequencing in a study of T cell responses to AZD1222 COVID-19 vaccine. Study-wide points: Donors skewed white British and female; clonal diversity was possibly underestimated. Spike-specific TCR breadth and depth went up after people got two AZD1222 doses. Mapped onto spike, vaccine-associated CD4 TCRs spanned it and were dominant at 160-218 and 743-854. Among those given AZD1222, only 6 or 7 were seropositive at baseline.

Germline-derived CDR1 and CDR2 are MNHEY and SVGAGI. The germline V and J ends were trimmed by 3 bases and 3 bases, with 0 bases remaining between them. The CDR3 runs 11 residues. Profiling relied on immunoSEQ multiplex PCR, and the TCRdb table lists in-frame clones only, not all of them. Of around 110,000 clones in the sample, 90% were seen once. As concerns this clone: Antigen unknown. The sample contains more than one DNA sequence encoding this CDR3.

The source material was peripheral blood, sampled 28 days after the second AZD1222 dose. This chain connects TRBV6-5 to TRBJ1-3; D gene ambiguous. The sequence came from an adult who received the AZD1222 COVID-19 vaccine. CDR3 coding DNA: TGTGCCAGCAGTTATGGAAACACCATATATTTT. Translation: CASSYGNTIYF.